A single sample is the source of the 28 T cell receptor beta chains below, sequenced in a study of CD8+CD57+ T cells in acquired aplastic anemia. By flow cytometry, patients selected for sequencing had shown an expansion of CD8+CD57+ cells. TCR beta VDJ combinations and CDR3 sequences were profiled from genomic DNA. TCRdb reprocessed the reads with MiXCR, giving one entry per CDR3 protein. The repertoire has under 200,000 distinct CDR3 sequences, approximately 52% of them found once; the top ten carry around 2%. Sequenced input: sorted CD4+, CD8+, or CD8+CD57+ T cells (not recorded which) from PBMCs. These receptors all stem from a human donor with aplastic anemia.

CDR3 sequence (DNA): TGTGCCAGCAGCCGAGACGGGGGGGCCCGGGTAATAGAGCAGTACTTC. This encodes CASSRDGGARVIEQYF. The chain combines TRBV4-2 with TRBJ2-7, with TRBD2 identical over 8 bases. After removal of 4 bases from V and 7 bases from J, the junction contained 15 bases not matched to a gene. The germline gives CDR1 LGHNA, CDR2 YNFKEQ. This CDR3 has 16 residues.

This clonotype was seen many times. The CDR3 here is CATSRGTGAYNEQFF. CDR3 bases: TGTGCCACCAGCAGAGGGACAGGGGCCTACAATGAGCAGTTCTTC. This chain uses TRBV15 with TRBJ2-1, with TRBD1 matching over 9 bases. Trimming cost V 1 base and J 2 bases; bases outside gene matches: 0. There are 15 residues in the CDR3. Germline V gene sequence: CDR1 LNHNV, CDR2 YYDKDF (reference sequence).

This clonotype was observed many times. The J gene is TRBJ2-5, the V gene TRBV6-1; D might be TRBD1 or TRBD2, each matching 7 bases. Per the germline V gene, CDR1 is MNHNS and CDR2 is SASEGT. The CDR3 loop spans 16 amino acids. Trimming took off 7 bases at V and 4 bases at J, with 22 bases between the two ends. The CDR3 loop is CASTLDRPTGGETQYF. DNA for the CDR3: TGTGCCAGCACCTTGGACAGGCCCACGGGAGGAGAGACCCAGTACTTC.

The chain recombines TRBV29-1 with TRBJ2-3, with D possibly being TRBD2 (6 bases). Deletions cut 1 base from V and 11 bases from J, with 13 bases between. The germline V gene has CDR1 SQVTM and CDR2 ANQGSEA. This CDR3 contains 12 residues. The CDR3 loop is CSVEAEGNEQYF. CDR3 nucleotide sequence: TGCAGCGTTGAAGCGGAGGGCAATGAGCAGTATTTT.

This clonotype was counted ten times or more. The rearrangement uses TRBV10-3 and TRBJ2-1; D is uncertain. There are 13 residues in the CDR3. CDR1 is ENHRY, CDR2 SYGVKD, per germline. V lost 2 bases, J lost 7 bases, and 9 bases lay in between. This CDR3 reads CAISEEFGNEQFF. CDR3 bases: TGTGCCATCAGTGAGGAGTTTGGTAATGAGCAGTTCTTC.

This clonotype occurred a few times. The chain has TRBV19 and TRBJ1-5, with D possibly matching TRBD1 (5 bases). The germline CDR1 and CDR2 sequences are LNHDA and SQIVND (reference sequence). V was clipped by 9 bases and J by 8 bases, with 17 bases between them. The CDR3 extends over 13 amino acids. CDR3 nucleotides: TGTGCCAGCAACACGGGGGTTTGGGAGCCCCAGCATTTT. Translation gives CASNTGVWEPQHF.

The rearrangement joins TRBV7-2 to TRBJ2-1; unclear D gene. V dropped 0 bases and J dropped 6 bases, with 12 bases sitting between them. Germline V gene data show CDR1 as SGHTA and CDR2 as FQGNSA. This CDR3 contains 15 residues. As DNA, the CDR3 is TGTGCCAGCAGCTTAGCGTCTTCCGGATGCAATGAGCAGTTCTTC. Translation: CASSLASSGCNEQFF.

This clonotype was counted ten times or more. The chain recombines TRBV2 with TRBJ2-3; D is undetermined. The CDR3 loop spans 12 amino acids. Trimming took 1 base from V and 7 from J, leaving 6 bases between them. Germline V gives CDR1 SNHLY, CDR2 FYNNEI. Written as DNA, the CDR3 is TGTGCCAGCAGTGAAGTTCTGCATACGCAGTATTTT. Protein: CASSEVLHTQYF.

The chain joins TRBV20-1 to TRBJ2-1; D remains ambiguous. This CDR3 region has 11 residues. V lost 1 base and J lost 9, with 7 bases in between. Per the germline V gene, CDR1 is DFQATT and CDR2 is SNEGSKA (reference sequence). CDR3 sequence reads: CSARGAGEQFF. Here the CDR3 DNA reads TGCAGTGCTAGAGGCGCAGGTGAGCAGTTCTTC.

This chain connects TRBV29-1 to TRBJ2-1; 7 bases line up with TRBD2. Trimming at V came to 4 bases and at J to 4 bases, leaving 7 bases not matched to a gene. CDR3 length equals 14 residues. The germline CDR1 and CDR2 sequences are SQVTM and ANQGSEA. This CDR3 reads CSVVGGLPYNEQFF. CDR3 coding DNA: TGCAGCGTTGTGGGGGGACTACCTTACAATGAGCAGTTCTTC.

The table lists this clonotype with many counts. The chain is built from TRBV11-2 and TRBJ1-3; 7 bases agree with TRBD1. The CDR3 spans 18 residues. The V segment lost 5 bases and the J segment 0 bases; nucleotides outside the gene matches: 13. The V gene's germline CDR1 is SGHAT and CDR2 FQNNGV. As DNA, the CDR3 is TGTGCCAGCAGCCTAGGGGGCAGGGTAGGGGGCTCTGGAAACACCATATATTTT. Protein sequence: CASSLGGRVGGSGNTIYF.

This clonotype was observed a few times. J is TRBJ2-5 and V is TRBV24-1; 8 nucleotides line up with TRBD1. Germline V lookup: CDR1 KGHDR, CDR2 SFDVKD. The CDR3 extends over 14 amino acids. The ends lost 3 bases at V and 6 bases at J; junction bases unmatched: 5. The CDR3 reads CATSDPDRDQTQYF. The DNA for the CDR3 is TGTGCCACCAGTGATCCGGACAGGGATCAGACCCAGTACTTC.

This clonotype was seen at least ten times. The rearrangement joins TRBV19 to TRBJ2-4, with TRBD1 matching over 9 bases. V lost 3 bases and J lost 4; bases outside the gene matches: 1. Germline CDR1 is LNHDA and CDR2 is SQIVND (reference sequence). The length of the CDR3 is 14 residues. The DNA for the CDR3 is TGTGCCAGTAGTATGACAGGGGGGAAAAACATTCAGTACTTC. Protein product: CASSMTGGKNIQYF.

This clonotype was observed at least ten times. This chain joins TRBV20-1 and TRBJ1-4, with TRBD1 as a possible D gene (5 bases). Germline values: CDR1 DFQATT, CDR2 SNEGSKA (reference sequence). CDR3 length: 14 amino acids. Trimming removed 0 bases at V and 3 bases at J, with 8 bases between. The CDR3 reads CSARDGGSNEKLFF. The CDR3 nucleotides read TGCAGTGCTAGAGATGGGGGATCTAATGAAAAACTGTTTTTT.

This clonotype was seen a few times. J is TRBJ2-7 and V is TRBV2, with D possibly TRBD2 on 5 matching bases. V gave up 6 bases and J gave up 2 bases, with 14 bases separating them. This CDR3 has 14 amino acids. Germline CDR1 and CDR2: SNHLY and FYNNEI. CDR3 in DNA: TGTGCCAGCAGCCCGGACTCCTTTCCCTACGAGCAGTACTTC. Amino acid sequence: CASSPDSFPYEQYF.

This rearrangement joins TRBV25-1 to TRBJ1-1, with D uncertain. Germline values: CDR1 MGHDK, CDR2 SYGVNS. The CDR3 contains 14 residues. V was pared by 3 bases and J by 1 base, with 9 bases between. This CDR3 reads CASSDPGANTEAFF. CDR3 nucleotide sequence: TGTGCCAGCAGTGATCCGGGTGCGAACACTGAAGCTTTCTTT.

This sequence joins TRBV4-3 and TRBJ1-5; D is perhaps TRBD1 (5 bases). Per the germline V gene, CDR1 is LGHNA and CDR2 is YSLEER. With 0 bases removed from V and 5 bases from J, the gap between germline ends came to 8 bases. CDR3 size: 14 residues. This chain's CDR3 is CASSQDLGDQPQHF. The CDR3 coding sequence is TGCGCCAGCAGCCAAGATCTAGGGGATCAGCCCCAGCATTTT.

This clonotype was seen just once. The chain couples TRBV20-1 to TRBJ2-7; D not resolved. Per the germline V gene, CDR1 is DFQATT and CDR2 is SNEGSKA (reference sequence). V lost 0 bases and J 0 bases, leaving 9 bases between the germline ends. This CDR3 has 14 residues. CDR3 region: CSARDSTVSYEQYF. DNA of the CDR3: TGCAGTGCTAGAGATTCGACCGTCTCCTACGAGCAGTACTTC.

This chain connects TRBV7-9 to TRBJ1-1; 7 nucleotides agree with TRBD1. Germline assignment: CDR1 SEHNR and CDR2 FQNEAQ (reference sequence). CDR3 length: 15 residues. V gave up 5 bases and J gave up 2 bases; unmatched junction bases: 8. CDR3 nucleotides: TGTGCCAGCAGCGCGCCTCAGGGGGGAAACACTGAAGCTTTCTTT. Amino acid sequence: CASSAPQGGNTEAFF.

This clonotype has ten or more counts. The CDR3 reads CASRPGLAGPQETQYF. The DNA of the CDR3 is TGTGCCAGCAGACCTGGACTAGCGGGACCGCAAGAGACCCAGTACTTC. The gene calls are TRBV7-8 and TRBJ2-5, with TRBD2 identical over 12 bases. The CDR3 loop spans 16 amino acids. V trimming: 6 bases; J trimming: 2 bases; junction bases outside the gene matches: 7. In germline, CDR1 is SGHVS, CDR2 FQNEAQ. The complete variable domain, with remaining parts taken from reference TRBV7-8 and TRBJ2-5, reads GAGVSQSPRYKVAKRGQDVALRCDPISGHVSLFWYQQALGQGPEFLTYFQNEAQLDKSGLPSDRFFAERPEGSVSTLKIQRTQQEDSAVYLCASRPGLAGPQETQYFGPGTRLLVL.

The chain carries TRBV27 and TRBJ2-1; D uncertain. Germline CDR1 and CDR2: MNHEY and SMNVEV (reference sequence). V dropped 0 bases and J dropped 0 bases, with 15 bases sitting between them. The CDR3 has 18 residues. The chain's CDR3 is CASSLSAYYRSSYNEQFF. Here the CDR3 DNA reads TGTGCCAGCAGTTTATCGGCATACTACCGGAGCTCCTACAATGAGCAGTTCTTC.

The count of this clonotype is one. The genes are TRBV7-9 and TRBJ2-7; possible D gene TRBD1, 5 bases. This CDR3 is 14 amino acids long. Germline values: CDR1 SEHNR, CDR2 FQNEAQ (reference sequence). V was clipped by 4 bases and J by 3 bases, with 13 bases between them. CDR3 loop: CASSSLHDSYEQYF. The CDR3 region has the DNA TGTGCCAGCAGCTCCCTTCATGACAGCTACGAGCAGTACTTC.

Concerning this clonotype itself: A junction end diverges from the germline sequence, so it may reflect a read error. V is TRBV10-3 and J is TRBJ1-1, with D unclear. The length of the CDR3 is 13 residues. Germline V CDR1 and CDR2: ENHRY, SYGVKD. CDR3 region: CATQRNQNTEAYF. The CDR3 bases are TGCGCCACCCAACGGAACCAGAACACTGAAGCTTACTTT.

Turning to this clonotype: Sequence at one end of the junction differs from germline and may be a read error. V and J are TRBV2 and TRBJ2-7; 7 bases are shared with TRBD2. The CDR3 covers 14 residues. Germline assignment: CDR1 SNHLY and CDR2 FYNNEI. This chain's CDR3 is CASSRGTNPYQQYF. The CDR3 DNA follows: TGTGCCAGCAGCCGAGGGACTAACCCCTACCAGCAGTACTTC.

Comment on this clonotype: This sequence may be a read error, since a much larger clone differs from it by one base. The CDR3 protein is CASSFQVGNYGYTF. CDR3 coding DNA: TGTGCCAGCAGTTTTCAGGTAGGTAACTATGGCTACACCTTC. V and J are TRBV6-5 and TRBJ1-2; D remains unclear. CDR3 length: 14 amino acids. Trimming removed 4 bases at V and 1 base at J, with 10 bases between. Germline V gene data show CDR1 as MNHEY and CDR2 as SVGAGI.

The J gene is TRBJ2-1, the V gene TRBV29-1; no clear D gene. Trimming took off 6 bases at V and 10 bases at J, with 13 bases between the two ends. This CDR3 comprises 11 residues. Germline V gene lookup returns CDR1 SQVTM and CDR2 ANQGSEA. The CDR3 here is CSVGDTLEQFF. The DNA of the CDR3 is TGCAGCGTCGGTGACACGCTCGAGCAGTTCTTC.

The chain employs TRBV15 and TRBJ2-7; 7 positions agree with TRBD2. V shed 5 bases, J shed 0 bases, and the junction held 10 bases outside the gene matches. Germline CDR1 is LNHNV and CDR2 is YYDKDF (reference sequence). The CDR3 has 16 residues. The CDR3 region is CATSDSSGLSSYEQYF. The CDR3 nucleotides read TGTGCCACCAGCGACAGTAGCGGGCTAAGCTCCTACGAGCAGTACTTC.

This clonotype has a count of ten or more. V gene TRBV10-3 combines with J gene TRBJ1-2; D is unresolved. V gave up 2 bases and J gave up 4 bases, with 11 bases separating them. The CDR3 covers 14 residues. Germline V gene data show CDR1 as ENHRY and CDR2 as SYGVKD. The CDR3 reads CAISEGRALYGYTF. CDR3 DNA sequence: TGTGCCATCAGTGAGGGTAGGGCCCTCTATGGCTACACCTTC.